This T cell receptor (beta chain) was retrieved from a study of blood T cells in healthy people across ages. Findings and caveats of the study: No one knew whether donors had CMV, which possibly confounded expanded clonotype changes.

Worth noting for this clonotype: The antigen is not known.

Aged about 6 to 100, donors were systemically healthy Caucasians from Russia. It was with a sample-barcoded 5' primer and a J-beta primer mix that a second PCR of roughly 6 to 11 cycles was run. TCRdb re-called the 5' RACE reads with MiXCR, one entry per CDR3 protein. The data show over 1.5 million distinct CDR3 sequences, 49% seen once. Sequenced sample: blood. This receptor was obtained from a woman in her thirties or forties in good health.

CDR3 DNA: TGTGCCAGCAGCAAATTCGGCCTTTTTGGTAATGAAAAACTGTTTTTT. Its translation: CASSKFGLFGNEKLFF. The chain is built from TRBV21-1 and TRBJ1-4. TRBV21-1 is noted as a pseudogene. The CDR3 has 16 amino acids.